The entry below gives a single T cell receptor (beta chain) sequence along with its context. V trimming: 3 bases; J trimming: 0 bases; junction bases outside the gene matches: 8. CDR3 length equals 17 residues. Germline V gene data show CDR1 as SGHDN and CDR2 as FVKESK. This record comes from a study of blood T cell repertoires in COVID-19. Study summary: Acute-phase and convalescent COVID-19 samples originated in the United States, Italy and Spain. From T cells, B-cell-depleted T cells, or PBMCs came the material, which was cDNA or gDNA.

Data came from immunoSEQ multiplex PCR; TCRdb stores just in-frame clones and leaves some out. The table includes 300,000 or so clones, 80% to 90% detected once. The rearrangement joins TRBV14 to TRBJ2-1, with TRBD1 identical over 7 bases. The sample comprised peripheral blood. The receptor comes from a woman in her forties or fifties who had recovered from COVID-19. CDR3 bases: TGTGCCAGCAGCCAGAGGGGGCAGACAAGCTCCTACAATGAGCAGTTCTTC. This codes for CASSQRGQTSSYNEQFF.